These 30 T cell receptor beta chains were sequenced from one sample in a study of blood T cell repertoires in COVID-19. Only in-frame clones appear in the TCRdb table, and some are missing; sequencing was by immunoSEQ multiplex PCR. Among 45,000 to 70,000 clones listed, about 85% were seen once. What was sequenced was peripheral blood. The receptors were sampled from a woman older than 75 with COVID-19, enrolled during active disease.

This clone was seen once. The chain combines TRBV5-1 with TRBJ1-1; TRBD1 aligns across 8 bases. Trimming at V came to 1 base and at J to 2 bases, leaving 7 bases not matched to a gene. The germline V gene encodes CDR1 SGHRS and CDR2 YFSETQ. This CDR3 has 16 residues. The CDR3 DNA follows: TGCGCCAGCAGCTTGTCCGGGACAGGCGTCAACACTGAAGCTTTCTTT. This gives the protein CASSLSGTGVNTEAFF.

This CDR3 reads CASSPGIGELFF. The CDR3 DNA is TGTGCCAGCAGCCCGGGGATCGGGGAGCTGTTTTTT. This sequence joins TRBV7-3 and TRBJ2-2, with D perhaps matching TRBD2 (5 bases). V gave up 5 bases and J gave up 7 bases, with 8 bases separating them. The germline V gene has CDR1 SGHTA and CDR2 FQGTGA. The CDR3 length is 12 residues.

The V gene is TRBV20-1, the J gene TRBJ2-5, with D tentatively TRBD1 (6 bases). The CDR3 is made up of 18 amino acids. Trimming shortened V by 3 bases and J by 2 bases, and 25 bases separated the two germline ends. Germline CDR1 is DFQATT and CDR2 is SNEGSKA (reference sequence). CDR3 sequence (DNA): TGCAGTGCTAGTAAGGTCGGGTTAGGCAGGGGAAGGCAAGAGACCCAGTACTTC. Translated, it gives CSASKVGLGRGRQETQYF.

The J gene is TRBJ2-5, the V gene TRBV7-9, with 7 bases that match TRBD1. The CDR3 has 17 amino acids. The V segment lost 2 bases and the J segment 2 bases; nucleotides outside the gene matches: 11. CDR1 SEHNR and CDR2 FQNEAQ come from the germline V gene (reference sequence). The CDR3 here is CASSLWAGRQGQETQYF. CDR3 coding DNA: TGTGCCAGCAGCTTATGGGCCGGCCGACAGGGTCAAGAGACCCAGTACTTC.

For this clone: A read error may produce the germline difference seen at one junction end. The CDR3 nucleotides read TGTGCTAGCAGCCGGACTAGCGGGGGGCGGGAGACCCAGTACTTC. The encoded protein is CASSRTSGGRETQYF. This sequence joins TRBV7-7 and TRBJ2-5; 14 nucleotides line up with TRBD2. Per the germline V gene, CDR1 is SSHAT and CDR2 is FNYEAQ (reference sequence). The CDR3 has 15 amino acids.

V usage is TRBV2 and J usage is TRBJ2-5; 9 bases are a match to TRBD2. The CDR3 sequence is 14 residues long. V lost 6 bases to trimming and J lost 5 bases; unmatched junction nucleotides: 7. Germline lookup yields CDR1 SNHLY and CDR2 FYNNEI. The CDR3 DNA sequence: TGTGCCAGCAGCAGAGCGGGGGGTGATGAGACCCAGTACTTC. Amino acid sequence: CASSRAGGDETQYF.

This chain joins TRBV27 and TRBJ1-1, with a possible D match to TRBD1 (6 bases). Germline CDR1 MNHEY, CDR2 SMNVEV (reference sequence). The CDR3 has 15 residues. The V end lost 5 bases, the J end lost 4 bases, and 17 bases lay between the germline ends. The CDR3 region has the DNA TGTGCCAGCAGTATAACTACAGGGAGAAGCACTGAAGCTTTCTTT. It codes for CASSITTGRSTEAFF.

The rearrangement uses TRBV7-3 and TRBJ2-5, with 13 bases matching TRBD2. There are 14 residues in the CDR3. J gave up 5 bases and V 7 bases, and 4 bases lay outside the gene matches. Germline lookup yields CDR1 SGHTA and CDR2 FQGTGA. The chain's CDR3 is CASKLAGGSETQYF. The CDR3 coding sequence is TGTGCCAGCAAACTAGCGGGGGGGAGTGAGACCCAGTACTTC. Filled out from reference TRBV7-3 and TRBJ2-5, the complete variable domain reads GAGVSQTPSNKVTEKGKYVELRCDPISGHTALYWYRQSLGQGPEFLIYFQGTGAADDSGLPNDRFFAVRPEGSVSTLKIQRTERGDSAVYLCASKLAGGSETQYFGPGTRLLVL.

The genes are TRBV6-4 and TRBJ2-2; the D gene is possibly TRBD1 (5 bases). This CDR3 spans 15 amino acids. V lost 4 bases, J lost 1 base, and 10 bases lay in between. Germline V gene data show CDR1 as MRHNA and CDR2 as SNTAGT. The CDR3 is CASSGQGQNTGELFF. The DNA of the CDR3 is TGTGCCAGCAGTGGCCAAGGACAGAACACCGGGGAGCTGTTTTTT.

The rearrangement uses TRBV7-9 and TRBJ1-2; possible D gene TRBD1, 5 bases. CDR3 length: 14 amino acids. Per the germline V gene, CDR1 is SEHNR and CDR2 is FQNEAQ (reference sequence). Trimming removed 7 bases at V and 8 bases at J, with 20 bases between. Here the CDR3 DNA reads TGTGCCAGCAACGGGGGACTCGGGGGTGAAGGCTACACCTTC. Its protein product is CASNGGLGGEGYTF.

This clone was observed a handful of times. The chain links TRBV27 to TRBJ1-2; 7 positions agree with TRBD1. This CDR3 is built from 15 residues. Per germline, CDR1 MNHEY and CDR2 SMNVEV (reference sequence). V was clipped by 6 bases and J by 0 bases; unmatched bases: 7. The CDR3 sequence is CASSKGQVPNYGYTF. CDR3 in DNA: TGTGCCAGCAGCAAAGGACAGGTTCCTAACTATGGCTACACCTTC.

V is TRBV9 and J is TRBJ1-4; 8 positions agree with TRBD1. CDR1 and CDR2 from the germline V gene are SGDLS and YYNGEE. V lost 2 bases and J lost 6; bases outside the gene matches: 6. The CDR3 runs to 15 residues. This CDR3 is CASSVRTGSDEKLFF. The CDR3 DNA reads TGTGCCAGCAGCGTCAGGACAGGGAGCGATGAAAAACTGTTTTTT.

The chain carries TRBV24-1 and TRBJ2-1, with a tentative D call TRBD2 (5 bases). Germline V gene lookup returns CDR1 KGHDR and CDR2 SFDVKD. V lost 2 bases, J lost 8 bases, and 15 bases lay in between. This CDR3 is 15 amino acids long. CDR3 protein: CATSDSVAKGDEQFF. The CDR3 bases are TGTGCCACCAGTGATTCGGTGGCTAAGGGAGATGAGCAGTTCTTC.

The rearrangement links TRBV7-9 to TRBJ2-7; 7 bases match TRBD2. V gave up 5 bases and J gave up 3 bases; unmatched junction bases: 10. Germline assignment: CDR1 SEHNR and CDR2 FQNEAQ (reference sequence). This CDR3 spans 15 amino acids. The CDR3 DNA reads as TGTGCCAGCAGCCCCGCCCAATCGGGGGGCTACGAGCAGTACTTC. Amino acid sequence: CASSPAQSGGYEQYF.

This clone was seen more than once but under ten times. V and J are TRBV3-1 (or the pseudogene TRBV3-2) and TRBJ1-5; 9 nucleotides agree with TRBD1. Trimming at V came to 1 base and at J to 2 bases, leaving 3 bases not matched to a gene. This CDR3 region has 16 residues. Germline CDR1 reads LGHDT; CDR2 reads YNNKEL (reference sequence). CDR3 DNA sequence: TGTGCCAGCAGCCAAGGCACAGGGGGCGGCAATCAGCCCCAGCATTTT. It codes for CASSQGTGGGNQPQHF.

This clone appeared once. The V call is TRBV6-5, the J call TRBJ1-1; the match to TRBD1 covers 10 bases. With 7 bases clipped from V and 1 base from J, the junction kept 6 bases outside the gene matches. The CDR3 has 15 residues. Germline CDR1 and CDR2: MNHEY and SVGAGI. The CDR3 DNA reads as TGTGCCAGCACGACAGGGGGCTTGGCGAACACTGAAGCTTTCTTT. Protein product: CASTTGGLANTEAFF.

This clone appeared a single time. This rearrangement joins TRBV19 to TRBJ1-1, with D perhaps matching TRBD1 (6 bases). This CDR3 is built from 15 residues. The ends were cut back, 5 bases at V and 3 bases at J, with 16 bases in the middle. Germline-derived CDR1 and CDR2 are LNHDA and SQIVND (reference sequence). CDR3 sequence: CASSPTDGGHTEAFF. Written as DNA, the CDR3 is TGTGCCAGTAGTCCAACGGACGGGGGGCACACTGAAGCTTTCTTT.

The rearrangement uses TRBV5-8 and TRBJ2-7, with 7 bases that match TRBD1. With V trimmed by 4 bases and J by 1 base, 5 bases remained unmatched. The CDR3 is 14 amino acids. CDR1 and CDR2 (germline): SGHTS, YDEGEE. Here the CDR3 DNA reads TGTGCCAGCAGCAGGGTGGGACAGTCCTACGAGCAGTACTTC. Amino acids: CASSRVGQSYEQYF.

This chain connects TRBV5-1 to TRBJ1-3; D is undetermined. With 0 bases removed from V and 2 bases from J, the gap between germline ends came to 9 bases. The CDR3 consists of 15 residues. Germline V gives CDR1 SGHRS, CDR2 YFSETQ. The CDR3 spells CASSLGRVAGNTIYF. Written as DNA, the CDR3 is TGCGCCAGCAGCTTGGGTCGGGTGGCTGGAAACACCATATATTTT.

With respect to this clone: Sequence at one end of the junction differs from germline and may be a read error. This chain joins TRBV18 and TRBJ2-1, with D perhaps matching TRBD2 (7 bases). This CDR3 contains 12 residues. The germline V gene encodes CDR1 KGHSH and CDR2 LQKENI. CDR3 nucleotide sequence: TGTGCCAGCTCAGCGACTTCGGGGGGCCAGGTCTTC. This sequence encodes CASSATSGGQVF.

This clone showed up just a few times. The rearrangement links TRBV19 to TRBJ2-7, with D perhaps TRBD2 (6 bases). Deletions cut 3 bases from V and 3 bases from J, with 12 bases between. The germline gives CDR1 LNHDA, CDR2 SQIVND (reference sequence). This CDR3 contains 14 residues. CDR3 sequence: CASSIDRGNYEQYF. In nucleotides, the CDR3 is TGTGCCAGTAGTATCGACCGGGGGAACTACGAGCAGTACTTC.

V usage is TRBV24-1 and J usage is TRBJ2-2; TRBD1 might be the D (6 bases). Germline loops: CDR1 KGHDR, CDR2 SFDVKD. The CDR3 extends over 13 amino acids. The germline V and J ends were trimmed by 4 bases and 4 bases, with 6 bases remaining between them. The CDR3 is CATSETGTGELFF. CDR3 DNA: TGTGCCACCAGTGAGACAGGCACCGGGGAGCTGTTTTTT.

This rearrangement joins TRBV19 to TRBJ1-2; 9 nucleotides match TRBD1. The V gene end was trimmed by 5 bases and the J gene end by 4 bases; junction bases not matched to a gene: 8. The CDR3 covers 15 residues. Germline CDR1 is LNHDA and CDR2 is SQIVND (reference sequence). DNA of the CDR3: TGTGCCAGTAGTCAAAACCGGGACAGGGCCTATGGCTACACCTTC. Its translation is CASSQNRDRAYGYTF.

The gene calls are TRBV19 and TRBJ1-1; TRBD1 matches 10 bases. The J segment lost 6 bases and the V segment lost 1 base, leaving 5 bases of the junction unmatched. Germline-derived CDR1 and CDR2 are LNHDA and SQIVND (reference sequence). The CDR3 spans 15 residues. This chain's CDR3 is CASSIVDRGRPEAFF. The CDR3 region has the DNA TGTGCCAGTAGTATAGTGGACAGGGGGAGGCCTGAAGCTTTCTTT.

This clone was observed once. The chain recombines TRBV6-5 with TRBJ2-7; 7 bases line up with TRBD1. The CDR3 totals 15 residues. With 2 bases clipped from V and 4 bases from J, the junction kept 8 bases outside the gene matches. The germline CDR1 and CDR2 sequences are MNHEY and SVGAGI. The CDR3 loop reads CASSYLAGGRYEQYF. CDR3 bases: TGTGCCAGCAGTTACCTGGCAGGGGGTAGATACGAGCAGTACTTC.

The chain joins TRBV18 to TRBJ1-1; perhaps TRBD1 as D (5 bases). CDR3 size: 14 residues. Trimming removed 6 bases from V and 5 bases from J, with 16 bases in between. The V gene's germline CDR1 is KGHSH and CDR2 LQKENI. Here the CDR3 DNA reads TGTGCCAGCTCTCAAGGACCGGGGGAGACTGAAGCTTTCTTT. It is translated as CASSQGPGETEAFF.

The chain employs TRBV7-2 and TRBJ2-5; 8 nucleotides agree with TRBD2. Germline values: CDR1 SGHTA, CDR2 FQGNSA. There are 15 residues in the CDR3. V lost 5 bases and J lost 2; bases outside the gene matches: 7. This CDR3 reads CASSGRAGGQETQYF. The CDR3 nucleotides are TGTGCCAGCAGCGGACGGGCGGGGGGTCAAGAGACCCAGTACTTC. Based on the CDR3 plus reference TRBV7-2 and TRBJ2-5, the full variable domain is GAGVSQSPSNKVTEKGKDVELRCDPISGHTALYWYRQSLGQGLEFLIYFQGNSAPDKSGLPSDRFSAERTGGSVSTLTIQRTQQEDSAVYLCASSGRAGGQETQYFGPGTRLLVL.

The CDR3 loop reads CASSVVSGGSTDTQYF. CDR3 in DNA: TGTGCCAGCAGCGTAGTGAGCGGGGGGAGCACAGATACGCAGTATTTT. The V gene is TRBV9, the J gene TRBJ2-3, with 9 nucleotides matching TRBD2. J was trimmed by 0 bases and V by 0 bases; bases with no gene match: 2. This CDR3 region has 16 residues. Germline V CDR1 and CDR2: SGDLS, YYNGEE.

This clone was counted once. Here the CDR3 reads CASSTRTVAKNIQYF. CDR3 sequence (DNA): TGTGCCAGTAGTACCCGGACAGTAGCCAAAAACATTCAGTACTTC. The chain recombines TRBV19 with TRBJ2-4; D is perhaps TRBD1 (6 bases). This CDR3 spans 15 amino acids. The germline gives CDR1 LNHDA, CDR2 SQIVND (reference sequence). Trimming took off 4 bases at V and 0 bases at J, with 10 bases between the two ends.

The rearrangement joins TRBV5-6 to TRBJ2-7; 9 nucleotides match TRBD1. V gave up 0 bases and J gave up 1 base; unmatched junction bases: 5. Germline loops: CDR1 SGHDT, CDR2 YYEEEE. This CDR3 region has 16 residues. CDR3 DNA: TGTGCCAGCAGCTTGGTGTTAGGGACAGGGTCCTACGAGCAGTACTTC. Protein sequence: CASSLVLGTGSYEQYF.